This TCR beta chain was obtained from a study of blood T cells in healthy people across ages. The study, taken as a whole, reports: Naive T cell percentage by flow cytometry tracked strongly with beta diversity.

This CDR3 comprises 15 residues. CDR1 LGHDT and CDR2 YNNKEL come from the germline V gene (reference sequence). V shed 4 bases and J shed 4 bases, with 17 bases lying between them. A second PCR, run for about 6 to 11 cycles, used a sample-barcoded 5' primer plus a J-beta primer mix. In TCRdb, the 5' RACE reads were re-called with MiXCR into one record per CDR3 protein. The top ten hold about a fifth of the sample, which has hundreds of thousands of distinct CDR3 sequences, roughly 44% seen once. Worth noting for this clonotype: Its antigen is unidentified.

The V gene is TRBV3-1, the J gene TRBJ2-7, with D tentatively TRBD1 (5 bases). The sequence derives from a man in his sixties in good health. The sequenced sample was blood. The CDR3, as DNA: TGTGCCAGCAGCCTACACCCCTCGAAGGGGTACGAGCAGTACTTC. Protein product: CASSLHPSKGYEQYF.